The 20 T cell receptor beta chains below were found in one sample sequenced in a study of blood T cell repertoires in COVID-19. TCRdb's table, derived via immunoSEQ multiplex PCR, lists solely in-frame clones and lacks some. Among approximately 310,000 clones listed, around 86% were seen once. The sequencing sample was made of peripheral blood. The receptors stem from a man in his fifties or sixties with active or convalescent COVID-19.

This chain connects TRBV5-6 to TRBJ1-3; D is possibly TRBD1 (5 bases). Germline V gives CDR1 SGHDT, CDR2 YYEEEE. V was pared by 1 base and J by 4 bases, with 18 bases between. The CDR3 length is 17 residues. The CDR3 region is CASSLSNPGARGNTIYF. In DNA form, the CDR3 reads TGTGCCAGCAGCTTGTCAAACCCTGGGGCGAGAGGAAACACCATATATTTT. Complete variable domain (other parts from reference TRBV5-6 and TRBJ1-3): DAGVTQSPTHLIKTRGQQVTLRCSPKSGHDTVSWYQQALGQGPQFIFQYYEEEERQRGNFPDRFSGHQFPNYSSELNVNALLLGDSALYLCASSLSNPGARGNTIYFGEGSWLTVV.

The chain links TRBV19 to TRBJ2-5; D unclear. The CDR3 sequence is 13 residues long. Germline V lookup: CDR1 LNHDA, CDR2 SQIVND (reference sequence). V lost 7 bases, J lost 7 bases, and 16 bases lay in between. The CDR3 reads CASNWAGAPTQYF. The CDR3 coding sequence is TGTGCCAGTAACTGGGCTGGCGCGCCGACCCAGTACTTC.

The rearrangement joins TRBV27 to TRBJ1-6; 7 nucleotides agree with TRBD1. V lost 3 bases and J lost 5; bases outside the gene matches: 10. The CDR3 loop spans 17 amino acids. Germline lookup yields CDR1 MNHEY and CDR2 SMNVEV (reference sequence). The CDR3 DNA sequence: TGTGCCAGCAGTTTGCGTCTCGGGACAGCTAATAATTCACCCCTCCACTTT. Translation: CASSLRLGTANNSPLHF.

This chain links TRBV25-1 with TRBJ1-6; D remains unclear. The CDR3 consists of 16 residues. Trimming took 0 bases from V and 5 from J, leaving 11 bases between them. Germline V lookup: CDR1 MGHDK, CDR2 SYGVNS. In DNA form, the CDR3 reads TGTGCCAGCAGTGAATATAGTGGGCTGCATAATTCACCCCTCCACTTT. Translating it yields CASSEYSGLHNSPLHF.

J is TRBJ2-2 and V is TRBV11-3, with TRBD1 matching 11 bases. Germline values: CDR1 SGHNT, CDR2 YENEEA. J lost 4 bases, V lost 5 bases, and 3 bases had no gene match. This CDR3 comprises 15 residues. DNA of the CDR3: TGTGCCAGCAGCCATGGGACAGGGGGCACCGGGGAGCTGTTTTTT. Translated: CASSHGTGGTGELFF.

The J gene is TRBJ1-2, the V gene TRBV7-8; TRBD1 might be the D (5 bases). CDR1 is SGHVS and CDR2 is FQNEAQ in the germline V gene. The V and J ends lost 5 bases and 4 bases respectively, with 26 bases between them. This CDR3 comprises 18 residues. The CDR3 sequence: CASSRAGRDIYSGYGYTF. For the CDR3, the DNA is TGTGCCAGCAGCAGAGCGGGCAGGGATATCTACAGTGGCTATGGCTACACCTTC.

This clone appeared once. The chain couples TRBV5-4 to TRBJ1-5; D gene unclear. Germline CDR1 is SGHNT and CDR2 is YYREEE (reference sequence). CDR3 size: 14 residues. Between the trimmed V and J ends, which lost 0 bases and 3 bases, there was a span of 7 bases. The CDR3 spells CASSLDRDNQPQHF. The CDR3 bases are TGTGCCAGCAGCTTGGACCGCGACAATCAGCCCCAGCATTTT. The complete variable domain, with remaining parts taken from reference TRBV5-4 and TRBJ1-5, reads ETGVTQSPTHLIKTRGQQVTLRCSSQSGHNTVSWYQQALGQGPQFIFQYYREEENGRGNFPPRFSGLQFPNYSSELNVNALELDDSALYLCASSLDRDNQPQHFGDGTRLSIL.

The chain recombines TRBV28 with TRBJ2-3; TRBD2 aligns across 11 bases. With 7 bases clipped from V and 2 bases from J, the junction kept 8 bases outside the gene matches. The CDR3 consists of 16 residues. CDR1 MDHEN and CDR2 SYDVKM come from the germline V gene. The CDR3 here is CASIRRLAGSTDTQYF. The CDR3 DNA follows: TGTGCCAGCATCCGGCGACTAGCGGGATCCACAGATACGCAGTATTTT. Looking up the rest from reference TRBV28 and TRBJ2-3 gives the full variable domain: DVKVTQSSRYLVKRTGEKVFLECVQDMDHENMFWYRQDPGLGLRLIYFSYDVKMKEKGDIPEGYSVSREKKERFSLILESASTNQTSMYLCASIRRLAGSTDTQYFGPGTRLTVL.

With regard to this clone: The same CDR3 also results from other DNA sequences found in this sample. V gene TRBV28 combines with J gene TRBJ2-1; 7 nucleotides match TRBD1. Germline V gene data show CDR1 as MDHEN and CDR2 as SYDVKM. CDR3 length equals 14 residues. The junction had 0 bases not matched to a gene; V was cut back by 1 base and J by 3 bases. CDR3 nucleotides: TGTGCCAGCAGTTTATCAGGGGGCTACAATGAGCAGTTCTTC. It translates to CASSLSGGYNEQFF. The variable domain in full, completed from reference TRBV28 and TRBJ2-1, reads DVKVTQSSRYLVKRTGEKVFLECVQDMDHENMFWYRQDPGLGLRLIYFSYDVKMKEKGDIPEGYSVSREKKERFSLILESASTNQTSMYLCASSLSGGYNEQFFGPGTRLTVL.

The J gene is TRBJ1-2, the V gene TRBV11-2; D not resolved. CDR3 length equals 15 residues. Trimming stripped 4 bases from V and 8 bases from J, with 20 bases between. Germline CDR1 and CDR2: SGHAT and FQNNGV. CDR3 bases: TGTGCCAGCAGCTCCATTCGTACCGGAGCGAGGGGCTACACCTTC. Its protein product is CASSSIRTGARGYTF.

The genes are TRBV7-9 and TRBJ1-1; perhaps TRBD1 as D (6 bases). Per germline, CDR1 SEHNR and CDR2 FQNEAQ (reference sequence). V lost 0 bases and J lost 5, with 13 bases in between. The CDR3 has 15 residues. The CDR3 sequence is CASSLASNRVTEAFF. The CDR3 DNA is TGTGCCAGCAGCTTAGCGTCTAACAGGGTAACTGAAGCTTTCTTT.

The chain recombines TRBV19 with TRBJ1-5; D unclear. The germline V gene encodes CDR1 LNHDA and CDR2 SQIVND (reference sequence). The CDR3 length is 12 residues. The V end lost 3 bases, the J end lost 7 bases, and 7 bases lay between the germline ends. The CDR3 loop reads CASSIRRQPQHF. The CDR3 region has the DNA TGTGCCAGTAGTATCCGCAGACAGCCCCAGCATTTT.

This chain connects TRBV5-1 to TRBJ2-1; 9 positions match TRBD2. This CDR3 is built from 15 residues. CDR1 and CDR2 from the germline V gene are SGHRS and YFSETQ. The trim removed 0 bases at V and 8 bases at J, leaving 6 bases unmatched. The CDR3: CASSLAMLAGDEQFF. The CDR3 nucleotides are TGCGCCAGCAGCTTGGCCATGTTAGCGGGAGATGAGCAGTTCTTC.

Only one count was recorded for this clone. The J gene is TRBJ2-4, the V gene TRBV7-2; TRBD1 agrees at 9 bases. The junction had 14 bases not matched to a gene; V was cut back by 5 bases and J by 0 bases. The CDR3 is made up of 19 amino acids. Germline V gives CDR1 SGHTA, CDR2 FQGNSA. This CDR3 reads CASSHTGTGLFLAKNIQYF. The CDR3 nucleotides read TGTGCCAGCAGCCACACCGGGACAGGGTTATTCCTAGCCAAAAACATTCAGTACTTC.

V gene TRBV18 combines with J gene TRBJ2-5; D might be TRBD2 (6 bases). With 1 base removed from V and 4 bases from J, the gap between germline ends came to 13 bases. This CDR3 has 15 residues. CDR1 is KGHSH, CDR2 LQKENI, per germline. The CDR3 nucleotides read TGTGCCAGCTCACCACGGGAGGAGAAGGGAGAGACCCAGTACTTC. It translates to CASSPREEKGETQYF.

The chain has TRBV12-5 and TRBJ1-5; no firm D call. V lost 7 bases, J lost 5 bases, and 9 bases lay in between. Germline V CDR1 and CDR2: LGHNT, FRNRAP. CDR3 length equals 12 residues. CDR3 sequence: CASAPGHQPQHF. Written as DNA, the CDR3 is TGTGCTAGTGCCCCGGGTCATCAGCCCCAGCATTTT. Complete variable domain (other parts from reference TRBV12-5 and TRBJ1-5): DARVTQTPRHKVTEMGQEVTMRCQPILGHNTVFWYRQTMMQGLELLAYFRNRAPLDDSGMPKDRFSAEMPDATLATLKIQPSEPRDSAVYFCASAPGHQPQHFGDGTRLSIL.

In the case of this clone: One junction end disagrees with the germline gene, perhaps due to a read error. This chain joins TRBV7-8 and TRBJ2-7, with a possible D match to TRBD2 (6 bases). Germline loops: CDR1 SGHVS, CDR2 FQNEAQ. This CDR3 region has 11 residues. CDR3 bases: TGTGCCAGCAGCCAGGCGGGGAACAGGCACTTC. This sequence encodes CASSQAGNRHF. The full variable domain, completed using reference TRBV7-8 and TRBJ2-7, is GAGVSQSPRYKVAKRGQDVALRCDPISGHVSLFWYQQALGQGPEFLTYFQNEAQLDKSGLPSDRFFAERPEGSVSTLKIQRTQQEDSAVYLCASSQAGNRHFGPGTRLTVT.

This CDR3 is CASSPGTGGLSNYGYTF. The CDR3 DNA reads as TGTGCCAGCAGCCCAGGGACAGGAGGGCTCTCTAACTATGGCTACACCTTC. The rearrangement links TRBV5-4 to TRBJ1-2; the match to TRBD1 covers 8 bases. CDR3 length equals 17 residues. The trim removed 4 bases at V and 0 bases at J, leaving 11 bases unmatched. Per germline, CDR1 SGHNT and CDR2 YYREEE (reference sequence).

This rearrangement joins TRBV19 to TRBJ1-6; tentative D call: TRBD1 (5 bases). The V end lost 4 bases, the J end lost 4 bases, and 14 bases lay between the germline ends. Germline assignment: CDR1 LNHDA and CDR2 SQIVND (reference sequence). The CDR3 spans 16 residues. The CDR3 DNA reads TGTGCCAGTAGTAGCCGTGGAGGGGTTTATAATTCACCCCTCCACTTT. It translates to CASSSRGGVYNSPLHF.

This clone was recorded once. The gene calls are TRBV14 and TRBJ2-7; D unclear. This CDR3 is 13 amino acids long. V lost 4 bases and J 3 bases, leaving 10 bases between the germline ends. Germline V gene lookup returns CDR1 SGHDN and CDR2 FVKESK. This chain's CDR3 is CASSRGSYYEQYF. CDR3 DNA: TGTGCCAGCAGCCGCGGCAGTTACTACGAGCAGTACTTC.